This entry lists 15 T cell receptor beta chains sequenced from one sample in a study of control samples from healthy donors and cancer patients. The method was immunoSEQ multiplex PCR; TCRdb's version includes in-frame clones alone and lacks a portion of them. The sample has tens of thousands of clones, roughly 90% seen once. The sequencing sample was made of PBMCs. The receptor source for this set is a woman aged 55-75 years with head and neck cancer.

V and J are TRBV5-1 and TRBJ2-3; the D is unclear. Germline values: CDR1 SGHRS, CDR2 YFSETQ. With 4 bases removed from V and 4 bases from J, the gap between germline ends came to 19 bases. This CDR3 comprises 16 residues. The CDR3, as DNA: TGCGCCAGCAGCCAAGGACCCGCGGAAGGCGCAGATACGCAGTATTTT. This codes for CASSQGPAEGADTQYF. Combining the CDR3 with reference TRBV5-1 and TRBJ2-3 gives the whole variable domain KAGVTQTPRYLIKTRGQQVTLSCSPISGHRSVSWYQQTPGQGLQFLFEYFSETQRNKGNFPGRFSGRQFSNSRSEMNVSTLELGDSALYLCASSQGPAEGADTQYFGPGTRLTVL.

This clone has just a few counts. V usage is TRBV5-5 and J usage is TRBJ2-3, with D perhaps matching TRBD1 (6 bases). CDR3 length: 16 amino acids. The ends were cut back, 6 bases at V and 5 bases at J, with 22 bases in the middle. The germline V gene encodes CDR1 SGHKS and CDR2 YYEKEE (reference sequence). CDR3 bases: TGTGCCAGCACTACGGGTAGGGGACAAACGGGAGATACGCAGTATTTT. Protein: CASTTGRGQTGDTQYF.

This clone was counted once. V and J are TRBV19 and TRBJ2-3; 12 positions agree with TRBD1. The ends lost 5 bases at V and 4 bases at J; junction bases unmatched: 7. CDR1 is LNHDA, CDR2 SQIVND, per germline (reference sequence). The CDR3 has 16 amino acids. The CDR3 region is CASSSGTGGIADTQYF. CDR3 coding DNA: TGTGCCAGTAGTTCAGGGACAGGGGGCATCGCAGATACGCAGTATTTT.

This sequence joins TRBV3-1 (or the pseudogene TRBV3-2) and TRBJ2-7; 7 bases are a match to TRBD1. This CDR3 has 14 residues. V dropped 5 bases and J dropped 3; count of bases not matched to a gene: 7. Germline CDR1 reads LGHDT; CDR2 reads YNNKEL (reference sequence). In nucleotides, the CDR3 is TGTGCCAGCAGCACTACGACAGGGAGCTACGAGCAGTACTTC. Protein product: CASSTTTGSYEQYF.

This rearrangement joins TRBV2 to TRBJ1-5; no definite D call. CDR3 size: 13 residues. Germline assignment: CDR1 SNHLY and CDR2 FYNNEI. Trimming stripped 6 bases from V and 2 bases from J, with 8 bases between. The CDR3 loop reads CASSYGGNQPQHF. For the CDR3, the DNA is TGTGCCAGCAGCTACGGGGGCAATCAGCCCCAGCATTTT.

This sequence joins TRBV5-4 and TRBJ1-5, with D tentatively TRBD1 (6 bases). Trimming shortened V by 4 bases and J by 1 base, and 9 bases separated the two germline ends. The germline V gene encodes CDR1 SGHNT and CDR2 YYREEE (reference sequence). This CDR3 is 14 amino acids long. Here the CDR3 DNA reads TGTGCCAGCAGCGACACAGGGAGCAATCAGCCCCAGCATTTT. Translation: CASSDTGSNQPQHF.

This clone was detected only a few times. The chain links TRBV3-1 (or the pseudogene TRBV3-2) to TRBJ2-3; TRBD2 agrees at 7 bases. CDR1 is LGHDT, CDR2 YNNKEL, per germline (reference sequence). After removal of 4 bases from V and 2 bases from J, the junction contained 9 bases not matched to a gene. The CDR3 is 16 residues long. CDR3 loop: CASSRDWRETTDTQYF. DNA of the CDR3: TGTGCCAGCAGCCGAGATTGGCGGGAGACCACAGATACGCAGTATTTT.

The CDR3 region has the DNA TGTGCCAGTAGTATCGACAGGGGAGGGCTCGAGCGGCAGTTCTTC. Protein: CASSIDRGGLERQFF. This rearrangement joins TRBV19 to TRBJ2-1, with a tentative D call TRBD1 (8 bases). Germline V lookup: CDR1 LNHDA, CDR2 SQIVND (reference sequence). The CDR3 length is 15 residues. The V end lost 3 bases, the J end lost 12 bases, and 21 bases lay between the germline ends.

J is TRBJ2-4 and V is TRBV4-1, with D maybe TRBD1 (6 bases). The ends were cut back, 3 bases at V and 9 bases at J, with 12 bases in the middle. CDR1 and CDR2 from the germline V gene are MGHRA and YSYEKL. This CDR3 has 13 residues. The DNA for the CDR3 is TGCGCCAGCAGCCAGCCGGACAGTACCATTCAGTACTTC. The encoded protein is CASSQPDSTIQYF.

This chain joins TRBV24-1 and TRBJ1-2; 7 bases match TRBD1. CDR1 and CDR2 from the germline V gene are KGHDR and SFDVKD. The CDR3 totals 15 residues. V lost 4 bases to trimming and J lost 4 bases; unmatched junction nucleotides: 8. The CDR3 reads CATSEAGQAFYGYTF. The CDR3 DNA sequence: TGTGCCACCAGTGAGGCCGGACAGGCCTTCTATGGCTACACCTTC.

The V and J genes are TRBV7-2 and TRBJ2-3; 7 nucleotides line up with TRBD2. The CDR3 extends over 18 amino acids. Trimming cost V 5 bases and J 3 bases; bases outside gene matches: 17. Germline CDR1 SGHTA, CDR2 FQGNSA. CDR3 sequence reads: CASSRPGWGGIVTDTQYF. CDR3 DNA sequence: TGTGCCAGCAGCCGCCCTGGGTGGGGGGGAATCGTAACAGATACGCAGTATTTT.

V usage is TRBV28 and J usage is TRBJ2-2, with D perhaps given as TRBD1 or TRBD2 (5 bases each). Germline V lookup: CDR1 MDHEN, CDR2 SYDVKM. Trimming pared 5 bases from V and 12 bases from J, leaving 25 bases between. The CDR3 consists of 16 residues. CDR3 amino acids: CASSPPRDARILKLFF. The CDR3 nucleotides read TGTGCCAGCAGTCCCCCCCGGGACGCGAGAATTTTGAAGCTGTTTTTT.

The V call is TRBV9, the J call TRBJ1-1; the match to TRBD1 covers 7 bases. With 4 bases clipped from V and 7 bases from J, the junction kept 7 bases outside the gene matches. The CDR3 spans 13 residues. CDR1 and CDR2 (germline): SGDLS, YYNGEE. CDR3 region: CASSIRDSREAFF. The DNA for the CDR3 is TGTGCCAGCAGCATACGGGACAGCCGTGAAGCTTTCTTT.

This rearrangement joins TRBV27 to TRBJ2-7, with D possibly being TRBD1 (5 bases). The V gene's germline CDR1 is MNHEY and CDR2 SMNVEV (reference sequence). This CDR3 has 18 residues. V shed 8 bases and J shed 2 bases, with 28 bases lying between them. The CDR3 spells CASYPLDWVSGKTYEQYF. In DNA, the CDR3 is TGTGCCAGCTATCCTCTAGATTGGGTATCAGGGAAAACCTACGAGCAGTACTTC.

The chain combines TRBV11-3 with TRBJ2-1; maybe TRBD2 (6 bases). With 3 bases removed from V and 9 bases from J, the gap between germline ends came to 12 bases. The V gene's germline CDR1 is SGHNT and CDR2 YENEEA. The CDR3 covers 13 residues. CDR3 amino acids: CASSLIRGSEQFF. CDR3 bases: TGTGCCAGCAGCTTGATCCGGGGGAGTGAGCAGTTCTTC.